This T cell receptor (beta chain) was identified in a study of shared clonotypes between healthy human individuals. This clone was counted a few times. There are 15 residues in the CDR3. Germline CDR1 MGHRA, CDR2 YSYEKL. Trimming removed 1 base from V and 8 bases from J, with 15 bases in between. The table came from immunoSEQ multiplex PCR; TCRdb's copy has only in-frame clones and leaves some out. Of 650,000 to 750,000 clones in the sample, roughly 78% are singletons; the top ten hold around 2%. Material for sequencing was memory CD4+ T cells sorted from blood. Documented subset: CD45RA-negative fraction. This TCR was recovered from a woman under 40 in good health. V and J are TRBV4-1 and TRBJ2-1; D is uncertain. Here the CDR3 reads CASSQAYTPQYEQFF. Written as DNA, the CDR3 is TGCGCCAGCAGCCAAGCTTATACCCCACAATATGAGCAGTTCTTC.